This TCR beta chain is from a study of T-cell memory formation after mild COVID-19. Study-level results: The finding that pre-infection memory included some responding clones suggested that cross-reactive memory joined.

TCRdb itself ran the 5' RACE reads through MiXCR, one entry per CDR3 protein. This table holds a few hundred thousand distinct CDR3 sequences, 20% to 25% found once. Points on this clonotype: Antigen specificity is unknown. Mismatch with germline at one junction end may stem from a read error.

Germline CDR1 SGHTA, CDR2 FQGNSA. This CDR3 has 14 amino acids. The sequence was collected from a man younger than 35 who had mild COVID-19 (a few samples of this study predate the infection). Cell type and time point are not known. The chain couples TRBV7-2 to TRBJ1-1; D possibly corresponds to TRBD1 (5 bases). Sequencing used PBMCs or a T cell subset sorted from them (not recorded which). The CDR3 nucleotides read TGTGACAGCAGCGCCCCGGGGCTATACACTGAAGCTTTCTTT. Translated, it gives CDSSAPGLYTEAFF.